The sequence of this T cell receptor (beta chain) was determined in a study of blood T cell repertoires in COVID-19 (dated by TCRdb to the early 2020s). About the full investigation: The collaborator samples originated in the United States, Italy and Spain and spanned the acute and convalescent phases of COVID-19. Subjects who had been exposed to COVID-19, were actively infected with it, or had recovered from it provided the deeply sampled blood TCRbeta repertoires that made up the dataset. A de-identified subject ID, COVID-19 status, age in years and sex were almost always included in the sample metadata. The material from the prospective study consisted of cDNA or gDNA derived from T cells, B-cell-depleted T cells, or PBMCs. Where available, HLA class I and class II types were taken from metadata supplied by the sample provider and were not determined by assay-based typing. The repertoires were made available in a free public database intended to serve as a resource for research on the immune response to SARS-CoV-2. Samples came from the ongoing ImmuneRACE study (first 160 participants) plus 1,254 subjects from 6 global collaborators. Overall results and qualifications from the work: The amount of clinical and demographic metadata varied by source and participant and was provided uncurated.

The junction carries 22 bases between V and J, which are trimmed by 0 bases and 5 bases respectively. The CDR3 starts with the cysteine, ends with the phenylalanine, and has 18 residues. Only the CDR3 DNA is retained, 54 bases long and in frame from the first base. From the germline V gene (reference sequence), CDR1 is GTSNPN and CDR2 is SVGIG. As for this clone: Its specific antigen is unknown. It has no much larger one-base neighbor in the sample; base qualities were not kept.

Enrolling through a virtual design, the prospective study's participants ranged in age from roughly 18 to 90 years and lived across 20 to 25 United States geographic areas. To assign participants to cohorts, the prospective study relied on clinical history that participants themselves reported in a screening survey and a study questionnaire. Each participant in the prospective study had whole blood, serum and a nasopharyngeal or oropharyngeal swab collected by mobile phlebotomists. Over a roughly 2-month period, participants in the prospective study had the option of providing additional blood draws and questionnaires. Before DNA extraction, prospective study blood samples were shipped either frozen or at room temperature. TCRbeta CDR3 regions were amplified from genomic DNA by means of the immunoSEQ Assay, a bias-controlled multiplex PCR. Processing in the source paper ran as follows. The number of nucleated cells in each sample was estimated by amplification of reference gene primers within the assay. To quantify the absolute abundance of each unique TCRbeta CDR3 rearrangement, sequence reads were collapsed and filtered. Productive Simpson clonality was computed per sample as the square root of Simpson's diversity index over productive rearrangements. TCRdb limited this immuneACCESS table to in-frame rearrangements with V and J called. A share of clones is missing; checked studies link under half to unresolved V genes, and the rest is unexplained. V and J calls plus clone size are reproduced from that table; the DNA served to infer D and trimming. This sample has some 220,000 clones in its table, and 86% of those were observed once. The top ten clones comprise about 4% of the sample.

Material: PBMCs or T cells enriched from blood (not recorded which). This TCR derives from a woman between 40 and 50 years old with acute COVID-19. The V and J genes are TRBV30 and TRBJ1-4; D gene: possibly TRBD1, on 6 matching bases. DNA sequence: TGTGCCTGGAGTGTCTCCCGCGGGGGGGCCAGTAAGAATGAAAAACTGTTTTTT. Its protein product is CAWSVSRGGASKNEKLFF. Supplemented by the reference TRBV30 and TRBJ1-4 proteins around the CDR3, the complete variable domain is SQTIHQWPATLVQPVGSPLSLECTVEGTSNPNLYWYRQAAGRGLQLLFYSVGIGQISSEVPQNLSASRPQDRQFILSSKKLLLSDSGFYLCAWSVSRGGASKNEKLFFGSGTQLSVL.